This record concerns one TCR beta chain sequence. The data are from a study of blood T cell repertoires in COVID-19. As for the study in general: Some COVID-19 samples were acute and others convalescent; all came from the United States, Italy and Spain. PBMCs, B-cell-depleted T cells, or T cells were the source of the cDNA or gDNA that made up the material.

As processed by the authors: How many nucleated cells were present was estimated from reference gene primer amplification. Only in-frame clones appear in the TCRdb table, and some are missing; sequencing was by immunoSEQ multiplex PCR. D and trimming come from the DNA, and the V and J calls and clone size come from that table. This sample has around 170,000 clones, with approximately 79% found just once. The CDR3 runs 14 residues. Trimming shortened V by 3 bases and J by 6 bases, and 11 bases separated the two germline ends. Germline CDR1 reads WNHNN; CDR2 reads SYGVQD (reference sequence). The chain is built from TRBV10-1 and TRBJ2-2; no clear D gene. The sample was peripheral blood. This receptor was identified in a woman of 80 years or more with acute or convalescent COVID-19. This chain's CDR3 is CASSDHELPGELFF. The DNA of the CDR3 is TGCGCCAGCAGTGACCATGAGCTTCCCGGGGAGCTGTTTTTT.